This T cell receptor (beta chain) was identified in a study of sequential checkpoint blockade in melanoma. Libraries were prepared by immunoSEQ multiplex PCR; TCRdb keeps only in-frame clonotypes and omits some of them. This sample has 8,500 to 9,500 clones, with roughly 80% found just once. This clone was counted a few times. The CDR3 sequence is 16 residues long. The V gene's germline CDR1 is MNHEY and CDR2 SMNVEV (reference sequence). V lost 2 bases to trimming and J lost 5 bases; unmatched junction nucleotides: 7. The treatment here: randomized to nivolumab then ipilimumab (arm A) or the reverse (arm B).

The TCR originated in a human donor with melanoma. This rearrangement joins TRBV27 to TRBJ2-3; 10 nucleotides line up with TRBD2. The material was CD8+ T cells sorted from blood (inferred from file names), obtained from a patient given nivolumab and ipilimumab in sequence. The CDR3 region has the DNA TGTGCCAGCAGTTTACGTCCTAGCGGGAGAAAAGATACGCAGTATTTT. Its protein product is CASSLRPSGRKDTQYF.